Shown below are 21 T cell receptor beta chains from a single sample sequenced in a study of cytomegalovirus exposure and HLA in healthy donors (dated by TCRdb to 2016 to 2017). Library prep was done by the immunoSEQ multiplex PCR assay. The multiplex PCR relied on a mix of 60 forward primers for TCR Vbeta segments and 13 reverse primers for TCR Jbeta segments. Sourced from immuneACCESS, this table was stored by TCRdb with only in-frame sequences that have V and J called. A share of the clones is absent; for the studies checked, an unresolved V gene accounts for under half, and the remainder has no known explanation. The sample includes over 150,000 clones, with roughly 80% observed a single time. The ten largest clones take up approximately 1.5% of the sample. The sequencing input was PBMCs. All receptors come from a girl under 18 in good health and CMV-seropositive.

The genes are TRBV13 and TRBJ2-7, with TRBD2 matching over 7 bases. The germline gives CDR1 PRHDT, CDR2 FYEKMQ (reference sequence). The CDR3 covers 16 residues. J gave up 1 base and V 0 bases, and 6 bases lay outside the gene matches. The CDR3 region is CASSLGGGSKSYEQYF. The CDR3, as DNA: TGTGCCAGCAGCTTAGGAGGCGGGAGTAAGTCCTACGAGCAGTACTTC.

The gene calls are TRBV19 and TRBJ1-1; D is possibly TRBD1 (6 bases). V lost 0 bases to trimming and J lost 1 base, with 9 bases between them. The CDR3 runs to 15 residues. The germline V gene has CDR1 LNHDA and CDR2 SQIVND (reference sequence). CDR3 loop: CASSIDGRGNTEAFF. CDR3 DNA: TGTGCCAGTAGTATAGACGGCAGGGGGAACACTGAAGCTTTCTTT.

This CDR3 reads CASSYRLDAGELFF. For the CDR3, the DNA is TGTGCCAGCAGTTACCGGCTAGACGCCGGGGAGCTGTTTTTT. The chain is built from TRBV6-5 and TRBJ2-2; D is undetermined. Trimming cost V 2 bases and J 6 bases, with 10 bases left between them. The CDR3 has 14 amino acids. Looked up from germline, CDR1 is MNHEY and CDR2 is SVGAGI.

The gene calls are TRBV11-2 and TRBJ2-1; D is perhaps TRBD1 (5 bases). Looked up from germline, CDR1 is SGHAT and CDR2 is FQNNGV. Trimming shortened V by 6 bases and J by 0 bases, and 9 bases separated the two germline ends. The CDR3 spans 14 residues. CDR3 nucleotide sequence: TGTGCCAGCAGTCCGCAGGGCTCCTACAATGAGCAGTTCTTC. As protein: CASSPQGSYNEQFF.

The chain has TRBV15 and TRBJ2-5; 10 bases map to TRBD2. The V gene end was trimmed by 5 bases and the J gene end by 4 bases; junction bases not matched to a gene: 4. CDR1 is LNHNV and CDR2 is YYDKDF in the germline V gene (reference sequence). The CDR3 runs to 14 residues. The CDR3 reads CATSEGLASETQYF. CDR3 in DNA: TGTGCCACCAGCGAGGGACTAGCGTCAGAGACCCAGTACTTC.

V is TRBV4-3 and J is TRBJ1-1; D call uncertain. The CDR3 contains 16 residues. V was clipped by 3 bases and J by 0 bases, with 14 bases between them. The germline V gene has CDR1 LGHNA and CDR2 YSLEER. This CDR3 is CASSQDFLDLNTEAFF. Here the CDR3 DNA reads TGCGCCAGCAGCCAGGACTTCCTAGACCTGAACACTGAAGCTTTCTTT.

The genes are TRBV7-2 and TRBJ2-5; 7 nucleotides agree with TRBD1. The J call may be wrong; the DNA end is better matched by TRBJ2-7. Germline CDR1 and CDR2: SGHTA and FQGNSA. The CDR3 totals 13 residues. CDR3 in amino acids: CASSSIDRDEQYF. CDR3 nucleotides: TGTGCCAGCAGCTCAATCGACAGGGACGAGCAGTACTTC.

The chain recombines TRBV30 with TRBJ2-1; tentatively, D is TRBD1 (6 bases). Germline V gives CDR1 GTSNPN, CDR2 SVGIG (reference sequence). Trimming took 4 bases from V and 0 from J, leaving 10 bases between them. The CDR3 is 14 amino acids. CDR3 nucleotide sequence: TGTGCCTGGACTTGGGGACACTCCTACAATGAGCAGTTCTTC. Its translation: CAWTWGHSYNEQFF.

This chain joins TRBV7-3 and TRBJ1-1, with 9 bases identical to TRBD1. CDR3 length equals 15 residues. Germline assignment: CDR1 SGHTA and CDR2 FQGTGA. V gave up 5 bases and J gave up 4 bases; unmatched junction bases: 8. Here the CDR3 reads CASSPAGDRVTEAFF. The CDR3 coding sequence is TGTGCCAGCAGCCCAGCGGGGGACAGGGTCACTGAAGCTTTCTTT.

CDR3 DNA sequence: TGCAGCGTTGTGGACACCGGCGGGGCAGATACGCAGTATTTT. The encoded protein is CSVVDTGGADTQYF. This chain joins TRBV29-1 and TRBJ2-3; possible D gene TRBD2, 6 bases. The germline gives CDR1 SQVTM, CDR2 ANQGSEA. CDR3 length: 14 amino acids. The V gene lost 4 bases and the J gene lost 4 bases, with 15 bases spanning the gap.

The chain has TRBV5-4 and TRBJ2-4; 7 bases align to TRBD1. This CDR3 comprises 14 residues. The V gene end was trimmed by 4 bases and the J gene end by 1 base; junction bases not matched to a gene: 2. CDR1 and CDR2 from the germline V gene are SGHNT and YYREEE (reference sequence). The CDR3 DNA sequence: TGTGCCAGCAGCGGCAGGGGGGCCAAAAACATTCAGTACTTC. Protein product: CASSGRGAKNIQYF.

The chain carries TRBV5-4 and TRBJ2-1, with TRBD2 identical over 8 bases. From germline, CDR1 is SGHNT and CDR2 YYREEE (reference sequence). This CDR3 has 15 amino acids. V lost 4 bases to trimming and J lost 4 bases; unmatched junction nucleotides: 7. As DNA, the CDR3 is TGTGCCAGCAGCCCCGGACTAGCCGAGTACAATGAGCAGTTCTTC. As protein: CASSPGLAEYNEQFF. The variable domain in full, completed from reference TRBV5-4 and TRBJ2-1, reads ETGVTQSPTHLIKTRGQQVTLRCSSQSGHNTVSWYQQALGQGPQFIFQYYREEENGRGNFPPRFSGLQFPNYSSELNVNALELDDSALYLCASSPGLAEYNEQFFGPGTRLTVL.

This clone was detected only once. The CDR3 DNA is TGTGCCTGGAGTGTACTGGGCGGGAGTGGCGACGAGCAGTACTTC. Protein product: CAWSVLGGSGDEQYF. J is TRBJ2-7 and V is TRBV30, with 7 bases lining up with TRBD2. V trimming: 0 bases; J trimming: 5 bases; junction bases outside the gene matches: 10. This CDR3 contains 15 residues. Germline values: CDR1 GTSNPN, CDR2 SVGIG (reference sequence).

This sequence joins TRBV5-8 and TRBJ2-1; 7 bases fit TRBD2. Germline trimming cut 2 bases from V and 3 bases from J; bases unmatched to any gene: 11. The CDR3 is made up of 17 amino acids. Germline V gene lookup returns CDR1 SGHTS and CDR2 YDEGEE. The CDR3 region has the DNA TGTGCCAGCAGCTTTACCAGCGGGACCTTGGGCTACAATGAGCAGTTCTTC. This codes for CASSFTSGTLGYNEQFF.

This sequence joins TRBV29-1 and TRBJ1-1; D is unresolved. The germline CDR1 and CDR2 sequences are SQVTM and ANQGSEA. Trimming pared 4 bases from V and 3 bases from J, leaving 12 bases between. This CDR3 is built from 13 residues. CDR3 bases: TGCAGCGTTGTCCGGCGGTTCCACACTGAAGCTTTCTTT. Translated, it gives CSVVRRFHTEAFF.

The V call is TRBV5-1, the J call TRBJ1-2, with 7 bases aligning to TRBD1. The CDR3 is 14 amino acids. CDR1 is SGHRS and CDR2 is YFSETQ in the germline V gene. The trim removed 1 base at V and 4 bases at J, leaving 4 bases unmatched. The CDR3 nucleotides read TGCGCCAGCAGCTTGCAGGGGGATTCCTATGGCTACACCTTC. Translation gives CASSLQGDSYGYTF.

The chain carries TRBV19 and TRBJ2-1; D perhaps matches TRBD1 (6 bases). The CDR3 consists of 15 residues. Germline V gene lookup returns CDR1 LNHDA and CDR2 SQIVND (reference sequence). V lost 7 bases and J lost 5, with 18 bases in between. This CDR3 reads CASTPWGWDNNEQFF. The CDR3 coding sequence is TGTGCCAGTACCCCTTGGGGGTGGGACAACAATGAGCAGTTCTTC.

This chain connects TRBV19 to TRBJ1-5; 10 positions match TRBD1. CDR3 length: 16 amino acids. V lost 4 bases to trimming and J lost 1 base; unmatched junction nucleotides: 4. Looked up from germline, CDR1 is LNHDA and CDR2 is SQIVND (reference sequence). CDR3 protein: CASSRTGGGSNQPQHF. As DNA, the CDR3 is TGTGCCAGTAGTAGGACAGGGGGAGGGAGCAATCAGCCCCAGCATTTT.

CDR3 DNA: TGTGCCAGCAGCCAAGATTCTTCCCTCTCCTACGAGCAGTACTTC. This encodes CASSQDSSLSYEQYF. This rearrangement joins TRBV14 to TRBJ2-7, with D unresolved. The CDR3 is 15 amino acids. The V gene lost 0 bases and the J gene lost 0 bases, with 9 bases spanning the gap. From germline, CDR1 is SGHDN and CDR2 FVKESK.

The chain combines TRBV29-1 with TRBJ1-2; possible D gene TRBD1, 6 bases. The germline V gene encodes CDR1 SQVTM and CDR2 ANQGSEA. The CDR3 length is 13 residues. The germline V and J ends were trimmed by 0 bases and 2 bases, with 7 bases remaining between them. The CDR3 coding sequence is TGCAGCGTTGAAGAGGGGACAAACTATGGCTACACCTTC. Protein: CSVEEGTNYGYTF. Full variable domain (rest looked up from reference TRBV29-1 and TRBJ1-2): SAVISQKPSRDICQRGTSLTIQCQVDSQVTMMFWYRQQPGQSLTLIATANQGSEATYESGFVIDKFPISRPNLTFSTLTVSNMSPEDSSIYLCSVEEGTNYGYTFGSGTRLTVV.

The chain couples TRBV5-1 to TRBJ2-7, with 11 bases that match TRBD2. Germline V CDR1 and CDR2: SGHRS, YFSETQ. The CDR3 sequence is 17 residues long. V trimming: 4 bases; J trimming: 4 bases; junction bases outside the gene matches: 13. CDR3 nucleotides: TGCGCCAGCAGCCAACTCCTTAGCGGGGGGGCCTCATACGAGCAGTACTTC. It encodes CASSQLLSGGASYEQYF.